Sequencing of this T cell receptor (beta chain) was carried out in a study of regulatory T cells in long-lasting Graves disease. Study outcomes and limitations: Segments TRBV28, TRBJ1-2 and TRBJ2-5 showed preferential usage in persistent disease.

Noted time point: persistent/refractory GD, antithyroid drugs over 5 years with positive TRAb. RNA from PBMCs was the source of the TCR library. This clonotype was detected ten times or more. The target antigen is unknown. Germline V gene data show CDR1 as MDHEN and CDR2 as SYDVKM. This CDR3 is 16 amino acids long. V was pared by 1 base and J by 3 bases, with 10 bases between. Relying on iRepertoire HTBI primers and Arm-PCR of CDR3 regions, the team built TCR beta libraries. TCRdb re-called the multiplex PCR reads with MiXCR, one entry per CDR3 protein. Among 420,000 or so distinct CDR3 sequences, 23% were seen once, and the ten largest hold around 24%.

The V and J genes are TRBV28 and TRBJ1-6, with a possible D match to TRBD1 (6 bases). The source material was peripheral blood mononuclear cells (PBMCs), sampled when the disease was refractory, from a patient treated with antithyroid drugs. The sequence was obtained from a female donor with Graves disease. CDR3 sequence: CASSLSGGDYNSPLHF. DNA for the CDR3: TGTGCCAGCAGTTTATCCGGGGGCGACTATAATTCACCCCTCCACTTT.